These T cell receptor beta chains were read from a single sample in a study of identical twins. TCRdb independently ran MiXCR on the 5' RACE reads; one entry per CDR3 protein. This table holds 460,000 or so distinct CDR3 sequences, 12% to 15% found once. A further study also used this sample, focusing on yellow fever vaccine responses in identical twins.

The specimen was CD4+ T cells sorted from blood. All receptors come from a woman aged 18-29 years in good health. Both conserved end residues are part of each CDR3.

V,CDR3
TRBV29-1,CSVEDRLTYEQYF
TRBV5-5,CAISSGLLSYEQYF
TRBV5-1,CASSSSEVGRETQYF
TRBV10-3,CATTGTPMNTEAFF
TRBV5-1,CASSRTPEGPYEQYF
TRBV9,CASSVRPGTRTDTQYF
TRBV6-1,CASSTLAVQETQYF
TRBV12-3/TRBV12-4,CASCGEMGAGETQYF
TRBV15,CATKETGRGSGTDTQYF
TRBV5-1,CASSRDGTSTDTQYF
TRBV20-1,CSAYWSGRETQYF
TRBV20-1,CSARAGSSIRETQYF
TRBV20-1,CSVPRGGNYEQYF